The 32 T cell receptor beta chains reported below all come from one sample, sequenced in a study of cytomegalovirus exposure and HLA in healthy donors. PCR primers comprised 60 Vbeta and 13 Jbeta primers. The table came from immunoSEQ multiplex PCR; TCRdb's copy has only in-frame clones and leaves some out. The sample records roughly 130,000 clones, under 85% being singletons. The sequenced sample was PBMCs. The origin of the receptors is a woman in her 50s in good health and CMV-seropositive.

The chain uses TRBV4-3 and TRBJ2-2, with TRBD2 matching 10 bases. Germline V CDR1 and CDR2: LGHNA, YSLEER. Trimming at V came to 3 bases and at J to 6 bases, leaving 13 bases not matched to a gene. The length of the CDR3 is 18 residues. CDR3 sequence: CASSQIGAPSGGSGELFF. CDR3 in DNA: TGCGCCAGCAGCCAGATAGGAGCCCCTAGCGGGGGTTCCGGGGAGCTGTTTTTT.

The chain joins TRBV5-1 to TRBJ2-5, with D possibly matching TRBD1 (5 bases). CDR1 and CDR2 (germline): SGHRS, YFSETQ. Trimming took off 4 bases at V and 5 bases at J, with 15 bases between the two ends. CDR3 length equals 14 residues. CDR3 in DNA: TGCGCCAGCAGCGTCGCTTTGAAGGGGGAGACCCAGTACTTC. Its protein is CASSVALKGETQYF.

This clone was detected once. The gene calls are TRBV11-3 and TRBJ2-6, with D uncertain. Per germline, CDR1 SGHNT and CDR2 YENEEA. V was pared by 3 bases and J by 2 bases, with 2 bases between. The CDR3 sequence is 13 residues long. The CDR3 DNA follows: TGTGCCAGCAGCTTCGCTGGGGCCAACGTCCTGACTTTC. It specifies CASSFAGANVLTF.

The V gene is TRBV7-9, the J gene TRBJ2-7; perhaps TRBD2 as D (5 bases). Germline V gives CDR1 SEHNR, CDR2 FQNEAQ (reference sequence). The CDR3 spans 15 residues. V was pared by 5 bases and J by 7 bases, with 21 bases between. CDR3 protein: CASSHRAVPRGEQYF. The CDR3 DNA reads TGTGCCAGCAGCCATAGGGCCGTTCCCCGCGGGGAGCAGTACTTC. Using reference TRBV7-9 and TRBJ2-7 for the parts outside the CDR3, the full variable domain is DTGVSQNPRHKITKRGQNVTFRCDPISEHNRLYWYRQTLGQGPEFLTYFQNEAQLEKSRLLSDRFSAERPKGSFSTLEIQRTEQGDSAMYLCASSHRAVPRGEQYFGPGTRLTVT.

This chain links TRBV7-2 with TRBJ1-2, with 9 nucleotides matching TRBD1. V was pared by 0 bases and J by 4 bases, with 3 bases of the junction left unmatched. Germline loops: CDR1 SGHTA, CDR2 FQGNSA. This CDR3 has 15 amino acids. Written as DNA, the CDR3 is TGTGCCAGCAGCTTAGCGGGACAGGGTGGCTATGGCTACACCTTC. Encoded protein: CASSLAGQGGYGYTF. The variable domain in full, with the rest retrieved from reference TRBV7-2 and TRBJ1-2, is GAGVSQSPSNKVTEKGKDVELRCDPISGHTALYWYRQSLGQGLEFLIYFQGNSAPDKSGLPSDRFSAERTGGSVSTLTIQRTQQEDSAVYLCASSLAGQGGYGYTFGSGTRLTVV.

The rearrangement links TRBV27 to TRBJ2-5; 8 bases fit TRBD2. The CDR3 is 15 residues long. V gave up 6 bases and J gave up 1 base; unmatched junction bases: 7. In germline, CDR1 is MNHEY, CDR2 SMNVEV (reference sequence). The CDR3 spells CASRPSGRAQETQYF. The DNA of the CDR3 is TGTGCCAGCAGGCCCTCCGGGAGGGCCCAAGAGACCCAGTACTTC.

V and J are TRBV7-9 and TRBJ1-2, with D unclear. The CDR3 has 16 residues. From germline, CDR1 is SEHNR and CDR2 FQNEAQ (reference sequence). The V end was cut by 6 bases, the J end by 4 bases, with 21 bases between. This CDR3 reads CASSRRATAGSYGYTF. In DNA, the CDR3 is TGTGCCAGCAGTCGAAGAGCCACGGCAGGTAGCTATGGCTACACCTTC.

In its sample, this clone was seen a few times. This chain connects TRBV10-2 to TRBJ1-1, with D possibly being TRBD1 (5 bases). There are 13 residues in the CDR3. The V and J ends lost 7 bases and 1 base respectively, with 10 bases between them. Germline CDR1 is WSHSY and CDR2 is SAAADI. The CDR3 DNA reads TGCGCCAGCACCCAGACAGAGAACACTGAAGCTTTCTTT. Encoded protein: CASTQTENTEAFF.

The chain recombines TRBV6-6 with TRBJ1-2; TRBD1 matches at 8 bases. CDR1 MNHNY and CDR2 SVGAGI come from the germline V gene (reference sequence). This CDR3 is built from 13 residues. V shed 5 bases, J shed 6 bases, and the junction held 5 bases outside the gene matches. The CDR3 coding sequence is TGTGCCAGCAGTCAGGACAGGGTTGATGGCTACACCTTC. Amino acid sequence: CASSQDRVDGYTF.

This chain uses TRBV7-2 with TRBJ2-2, with D possibly TRBD2 on 6 matching bases. CDR1 SGHTA and CDR2 FQGNSA come from the germline V gene. V gave up 5 bases and J gave up 0 bases, with 13 bases separating them. The CDR3 spans 16 residues. The CDR3 DNA follows: TGTGCCAGCAGCCCCATGGCGGGGTCGAACACCGGGGAGCTGTTTTTT. This gives the protein CASSPMAGSNTGELFF.

The V gene is TRBV6-5, the J gene TRBJ1-2; no firm D call. V lost 6 bases to trimming and J lost 1 base, with 15 bases between them. The CDR3 totals 15 residues. The V gene's germline CDR1 is MNHEY and CDR2 SVGAGI. For the CDR3, the DNA is TGTGCCAGCAGCCCAGGACGGGGAGTTAACTATGGCTACACCTTC. Translation gives CASSPGRGVNYGYTF.

The chain couples TRBV21-1 to TRBJ2-3; TRBD2, as called in the table, went unchecked against the DNA. TRBV21-1 is a pseudogene segment. The length of the CDR3 is 14 residues. This CDR3 is CASSMRESTDTQYF. CDR3 nucleotides: TGTGCCAGCAGCATGCGGGAGAGCACAGATACGCAGTATTTT.

CDR3 sequence (DNA): TGTGCCAGCAGTTACTCGTTGGGGACACCGCAATACGAGCAGTACTTC. It codes for CASSYSLGTPQYEQYF. The V call is TRBV6-5, the J call TRBJ2-7, with D tentatively TRBD1 (6 bases). Looked up from germline, CDR1 is MNHEY and CDR2 is SVGAGI. The CDR3 contains 16 residues. V dropped 0 bases and J dropped 4 bases, with 16 bases sitting between them.

V gene TRBV9 combines with J gene TRBJ2-1; TRBD2 aligns across 10 bases. CDR3 size: 15 residues. Trimming cost V 1 base and J 9 bases; bases outside gene matches: 7. The germline gives CDR1 SGDLS, CDR2 YYNGEE. The CDR3 here is CASSVSSGGAGEQFF. The CDR3 coding sequence is TGTGCCAGCAGCGTATCCAGCGGGGGGGCGGGTGAGCAGTTCTTC.

V and J are TRBV18 and TRBJ2-1; 8 positions match TRBD1. CDR3 length: 16 residues. The germline V gene encodes CDR1 KGHSH and CDR2 LQKENI. J lost 6 bases, V lost 0 bases, and 7 bases had no gene match. This CDR3 reads CASSPPVTGGRNEQFF. In nucleotides, the CDR3 is TGTGCCAGCTCACCACCGGTAACAGGGGGGCGCAATGAGCAGTTCTTC.

The chain links TRBV5-1 to TRBJ2-6; D gene uncertain. From germline, CDR1 is SGHRS and CDR2 YFSETQ. This CDR3 is 14 amino acids long. V lost 0 bases and J 2 bases, leaving 3 bases between the germline ends. In DNA, the CDR3 is TGCGCCAGCAGCTTGGCCGCTGGGGCCAACGTCCTGACTTTC. Translated, it gives CASSLAAGANVLTF.

The V gene is TRBV5-5, the J gene TRBJ1-1; D is perhaps TRBD1 (5 bases). CDR3 length: 12 amino acids. V was shortened by 3 bases and J by 7 bases, with 10 bases between the two germline ends. Per the germline V gene, CDR1 is SGHKS and CDR2 is YYEKEE (reference sequence). For the CDR3, the DNA is TGTGCCAGCAGCTGGGAGGGGAGTGAAGCTTTCTTT. It codes for CASSWEGSEAFF.

The chain couples TRBV4-1 to TRBJ2-5, with D perhaps TRBD2 (5 bases). Trimming shortened V by 1 base and J by 13 bases, and 19 bases separated the two germline ends. CDR3 size: 14 residues. Germline-derived CDR1 and CDR2 are MGHRA and YSYEKL. The DNA of the CDR3 is TGCGCCAGCAGCCAAGTGAGGCCGGGAACGCGGCTGTACTTC. Amino acid sequence: CASSQVRPGTRLYF.

The J gene is TRBJ1-3, the V gene TRBV9, with 7 bases lining up with TRBD1. From germline, CDR1 is SGDLS and CDR2 YYNGEE. The CDR3 is 15 amino acids. V was clipped by 3 bases and J by 9 bases; unmatched bases: 12. CDR3 sequence: CASSAPGGSRGTIYF. CDR3 sequence (DNA): TGTGCCAGCAGCGCCCCAGGGGGATCTAGGGGCACCATATATTTT.

The J gene is TRBJ1-1, the V gene TRBV6-5; D is unresolved. Germline loops: CDR1 MNHEY, CDR2 SVGAGI. The CDR3 contains 14 residues. The V gene lost 5 bases and the J gene lost 1 base, with 11 bases spanning the gap. The chain's CDR3 is CASSRDGWNTEAFF. CDR3 in DNA: TGTGCCAGCAGTCGCGACGGGTGGAACACTGAAGCTTTCTTT.

The CDR3 loop reads CATSLDRGREQYF. CDR3 bases: TGTGCCACTTCTCTGGACAGGGGGCGCGAGCAGTACTTC. The gene calls are TRBV10-3 and TRBJ2-7, with 11 bases that match TRBD1. The CDR3 has 13 amino acids. Unmatched junction bases numbered 8, after V lost 10 bases and J lost 6 bases. The germline CDR1 and CDR2 sequences are ENHRY and SYGVKD.

The chain carries TRBV7-8 and TRBJ2-3; 9 bases are shared with TRBD2. This CDR3 is 17 amino acids long. The germline V gene encodes CDR1 SGHVS and CDR2 FQNEAQ. The V gene end was trimmed by 3 bases and the J gene end by 6 bases; junction bases not matched to a gene: 13. CDR3 sequence: CASSLRGSGLAKDTQYF. CDR3 nucleotides: TGTGCCAGCAGCTTGCGCGGGTCGGGACTAGCTAAGGATACGCAGTATTTT.

The chain uses TRBV5-6 and TRBJ1-3; D is perhaps TRBD1 (5 bases). Germline V lookup: CDR1 SGHDT, CDR2 YYEEEE. The ends were cut back, 0 bases at V and 0 bases at J, with 7 bases in the middle. The CDR3 spans 15 residues. The CDR3 nucleotides read TGTGCCAGCAGCTTGGGGGGCCCCTCTGGAAACACCATATATTTT. Translation gives CASSLGGPSGNTIYF.

The chain employs TRBV13 and TRBJ1-1; unclear D gene. The CDR3 has 12 residues. Germline V gene lookup returns CDR1 PRHDT and CDR2 FYEKMQ (reference sequence). With 10 bases removed from V and 2 bases from J, the gap between germline ends came to 11 bases. The CDR3 nucleotides read TGTGCCACCGTGGCAGGTAACACTGAAGCTTTCTTT. This encodes CATVAGNTEAFF.

The chain is built from TRBV4-3 and TRBJ1-3; D unclear. V was trimmed by 4 bases and J by 2 bases, leaving 12 bases between them. CDR1 LGHNA and CDR2 YSLEER come from the germline V gene. The CDR3 loop spans 15 amino acids. CDR3 nucleotides: TGCGCCAGCAGCCGCGATACTGTGGCTGGAAACACCATATATTTT. Protein sequence: CASSRDTVAGNTIYF.

The CDR3 coding sequence is TGTGCCAGCAGCGTAGGAGAGCGGGGTGGGGGATTGAGCGGATACGAGCAGTACTTC. It yields the protein CASSVGERGGGLSGYEQYF. The V and J genes are TRBV9 and TRBJ2-7; 7 bases are shared with TRBD2. Per germline, CDR1 SGDLS and CDR2 YYNGEE. The CDR3 consists of 19 residues. J gave up 4 bases and V 0 bases, and 19 bases lay outside the gene matches.

The chain employs TRBV6-5 and TRBJ2-1; TRBD2 matches 11 bases. The CDR3 contains 15 residues. The J segment lost 6 bases and the V segment lost 5 bases, leaving 6 bases of the junction unmatched. CDR1 is MNHEY and CDR2 is SVGAGI in the germline V gene. CDR3 region: CASSALAGALNEQFF. CDR3 bases: TGTGCCAGCAGTGCACTAGCGGGGGCTCTCAATGAGCAGTTCTTC.

The count of this clone is one. This chain connects TRBV5-6 to TRBJ2-5, with TRBD2 matching over 8 bases. Germline CDR1 and CDR2: SGHDT and YYEEEE. V gave up 7 bases and J gave up 5 bases; unmatched junction bases: 7. The CDR3 runs to 13 residues. The CDR3 sequence: CASSSTSDETQYF. Written as DNA, the CDR3 is TGTGCCAGCTCTTCGACTAGCGATGAGACCCAGTACTTC.

V and J are TRBV5-1 and TRBJ1-1; TRBD1 matches 9 bases. V lost 5 bases, J lost 3 bases, and 5 bases stayed unmatched. From germline, CDR1 is SGHRS and CDR2 YFSETQ. The length of the CDR3 is 14 residues. The CDR3 DNA is TGCGCCAGCAGTACAGGGGGCTTCGACACTGAAGCTTTCTTT. It yields the protein CASSTGGFDTEAFF. The full variable domain, rest sourced from reference TRBV5-1 and TRBJ1-1, is KAGVTQTPRYLIKTRGQQVTLSCSPISGHRSVSWYQQTPGQGLQFLFEYFSETQRNKGNFPGRFSGRQFSNSRSEMNVSTLELGDSALYLCASSTGGFDTEAFFGQGTRLTVV.

This clone was observed a few times. The chain has TRBV27 and TRBJ1-2; D gene uncertain. Germline CDR1 reads MNHEY; CDR2 reads SMNVEV (reference sequence). V was clipped by 3 bases and J by 7 bases, with 9 bases between them. The length of the CDR3 is 12 residues. CDR3 in DNA: TGTGCCAGCAGTTTGGGAGGAGGTGGCTACACCTTC. It is translated as CASSLGGGGYTF.

This clone came up a few times. V and J are TRBV5-4 and TRBJ1-6, with D possibly matching TRBD1 (6 bases). This CDR3 has 15 amino acids. The V end was cut by 0 bases, the J end by 9 bases, with 13 bases between. The germline gives CDR1 SGHNT, CDR2 YYREEE (reference sequence). The CDR3 here is CASSLEAGAGSPLHF. CDR3 bases: TGTGCCAGCAGCTTGGAGGCAGGGGCGGGTTCACCCCTCCACTTT.

The chain recombines TRBV4-1 with TRBJ1-1, with D unresolved. The CDR3 runs 17 residues. The V gene lost 4 bases and the J gene lost 1 base, with 19 bases spanning the gap. Germline-derived CDR1 and CDR2 are MGHRA and YSYEKL. CDR3 nucleotides: TGCGCCAGCAGCCCGACGTTCGAGGAAGCAGAGAACACTGAAGCTTTCTTT. As protein: CASSPTFEEAENTEAFF.